The TCR beta chain described here comes from a study of blood T cell repertoires in COVID-19. At the level of the study: Sources were T cells, B-cell-depleted T cells, or PBMCs; the material itself was cDNA or gDNA.

Original data processing: Cell counts per sample came from amplifying reference gene primers. Here immunoSEQ multiplex PCR was the method, and the copy in TCRdb shows in-frame clones only, minus some. V and J calls and clone size come straight from that table; D and trimming were deduced from the DNA. This table holds tens of thousands of clones, roughly 87% found once. Looked up from germline, CDR1 is MNHEY and CDR2 is SVGEGT. CDR3 size: 15 residues. V lost 5 bases to trimming and J lost 4 bases; unmatched junction nucleotides: 7. V usage is TRBV6-2 or TRBV6-3 and J usage is TRBJ2-3; TRBD1 matches 9 bases. Sequencing used peripheral blood. This sequence was found in a woman older than 75 with acute or convalescent COVID-19. CDR3 sequence: CASSLRDRASDTQYF. The CDR3 DNA is TGTGCCAGCAGTCTCCGGGACAGGGCCTCAGATACGCAGTATTTT.